This T cell receptor beta chain was sequenced in a study of blood T cells in healthy people across ages. With respect to this clonotype: Antigen specificity is unknown.

Germline values: CDR1 MNHNS, CDR2 SASEGT. This CDR3 comprises 13 residues. The authors ran a second PCR of 7 to 11 cycles using a sample-barcoded 5' primer and a J-beta primer mix. TCRdb re-derived calls from the 5' RACE reads in MiXCR, one entry per CDR3 protein. The sample records approximately 800,000 distinct CDR3 sequences, roughly 24% being singletons. Notes on the study in general: Higher diversity and more naive CD4+ cells were features of long-lived donors, compared to aged donors.

Another study also made use of these data, one on T cells of mothers and their children.

The chain is built from TRBV6-1 and TRBJ2-5; 7 nucleotides match TRBD2. With the DNA end fitting TRBJ2-1 better, the J assignment may be wrong. The sequence was obtained from a boy between 5 and 17 years old in good health. Sequenced sample: blood. The CDR3 loop reads CASRDIGGGEQFF. The CDR3 DNA sequence: TGTGCCAGCAGAGACATCGGCGGGGGTGAGCAGTTCTTC.